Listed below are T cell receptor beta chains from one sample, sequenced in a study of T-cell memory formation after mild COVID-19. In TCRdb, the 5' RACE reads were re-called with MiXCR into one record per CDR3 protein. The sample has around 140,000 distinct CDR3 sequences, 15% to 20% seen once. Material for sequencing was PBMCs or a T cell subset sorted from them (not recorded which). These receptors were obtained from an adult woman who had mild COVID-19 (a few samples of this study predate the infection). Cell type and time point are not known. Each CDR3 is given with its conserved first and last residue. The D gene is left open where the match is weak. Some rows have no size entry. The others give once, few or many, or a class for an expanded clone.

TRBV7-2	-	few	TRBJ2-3	TGTGCCAGCAGCTTGCACGGGCGCTCAGATACGCAGTATTTT	CASSLHGRSDTQYF
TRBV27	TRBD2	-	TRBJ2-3	TGTGCCAGCAGGACTAGCGGGAGCAAAGATACGCAGTATTTT	CASRTSGSKDTQYF
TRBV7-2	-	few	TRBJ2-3	TGTGCCAGCAGTCCCCTGGGCGGGAGGACAGGAGATACGCAGTATTTT	CASSPLGGRTGDTQYF
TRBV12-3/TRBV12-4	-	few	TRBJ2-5	TGTGCCAGCACCCCCTCGACGGATCAAGAGACCCAGTACTTC	CASTPSTDQETQYF
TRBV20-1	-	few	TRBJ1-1	TGCAGTGCCCGGCGCCCGGGGGGAGCTTTCTTT	CSARRPGGAFF
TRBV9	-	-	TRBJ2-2	TGTGCCAGCAGCGTAGAAACCCACACCGGGGAGCTGTTTTTT	CASSVETHTGELFF
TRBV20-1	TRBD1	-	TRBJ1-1	TGCAGTGCTGGGGCAGGGAGGGGGCGGAACACTGAAGCTTTCTTT	CSAGAGRGRNTEAFF
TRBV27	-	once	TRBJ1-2	TGTGCCAGCAGTTTATCGCGAGGGGGTGGGGTCTATGGCTACACCTTC	CASSLSRGGGVYGYTF
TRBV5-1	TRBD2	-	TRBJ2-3	TGCGCCAGCAGCCCGGGACTAGCGGGGAGTAGCACAGATACGCAGTATTTT	CASSPGLAGSSTDTQYF
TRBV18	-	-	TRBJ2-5	TGTGCCAGCTCACCACAGAGTAAAGAGACCCAGTACTTC	CASSPQSKETQYF
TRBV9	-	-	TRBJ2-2	TGTGCCAGCAGCGTAGGTTCAGGGGGGATGACCGGGGAGCTGTTTTTT	CASSVGSGGMTGELFF
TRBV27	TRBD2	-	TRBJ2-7	TGTGCCAGCACCCTAGCGGGAGGGAACTCCTACGAGCAGTACTTC	CASTLAGGNSYEQYF
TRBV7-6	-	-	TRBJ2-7	TGTGCCAGCAGCTTAGAAGGGGGGGGCTTTCAATCCTACGAGCAGTACTTC	CASSLEGGGFQSYEQYF
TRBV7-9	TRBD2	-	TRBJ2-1	TGTGCCAGCAGCTTGCAGCGGGGAGCCAACAATGAGCAGTTCTTC	CASSLQRGANNEQFF
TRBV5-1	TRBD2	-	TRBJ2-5	TGCGCCAGCAGCTTGGATGGCGGGGGGGTCCAAGAGACCCAGTACTTC	CASSLDGGGVQETQYF
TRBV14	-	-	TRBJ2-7	TGTGCCAGCAGCGCGTGGGCAGGGGTGAATCGGGAGCAGTACTTC	CASSAWAGVNREQYF
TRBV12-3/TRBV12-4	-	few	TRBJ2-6	TGTGCCAGCATCGCTAGGGTGTCTGGGGCCAACGTCCTGACTTTC	CASIARVSGANVLTF
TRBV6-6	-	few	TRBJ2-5	TGTGCCAGCAGTTACTCGCTTACAGCGCAAGAGACCCAGTACTTC	CASSYSLTAQETQYF
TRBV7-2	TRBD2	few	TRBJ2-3	TGTGCCAGCAGCCAGACTAGCGCCCTAGGTTGGGCAGATACGCAGTATTTT	CASSQTSALGWADTQYF
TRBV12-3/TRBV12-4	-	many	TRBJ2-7	TGTGCCAGCAGTCGTAGCTCCTACGAGCAGTACTTC	CASSRSSYEQYF
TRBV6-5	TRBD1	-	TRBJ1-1	TGTGCCAGCAGGGTGACAGGGGAAGGAAACACTGAAGCTTTCTTT	CASRVTGEGNTEAFF
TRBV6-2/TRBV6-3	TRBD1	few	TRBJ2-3	TGTGCCAGCAGCCCAGCAAGGAGGACAGGGCGTTCTACCGGCACGCAGTATTTT	CASSPARRTGRSTGTQYF
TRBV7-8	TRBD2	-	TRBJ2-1	TGTGCCAGCCATAGACTAGCGGGGCTCAATGAGCAGTTCTTC	CASHRLAGLNEQFF
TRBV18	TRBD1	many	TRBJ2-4	TGTGCCAGCTCACTCGGGACAGAAAACATTCAGTACTTC	CASSLGTENIQYF
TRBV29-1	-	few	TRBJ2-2	TGCAGCGCCGGTGTTAGCGCGAACACCGGGGAGCTGTTTTTT	CSAGVSANTGELFF
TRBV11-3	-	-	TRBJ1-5	TGTGCCAGCAGCTTAAACAGAAATCAGCCCCAGCATTTT	CASSLNRNQPQHF
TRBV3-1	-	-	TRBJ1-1	TGTGCCAGCAGCCGCGGTGGGTTATACACTGAAGCTTTCTTT	CASSRGGLYTEAFF
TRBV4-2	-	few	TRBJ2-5	TGTGCCAGCAGCCAAGAGACGGGCCTGATATCGTCTGGGGAGACCCAGTACTTC	CASSQETGLISSGETQYF
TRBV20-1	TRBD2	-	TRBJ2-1	TGCAGTGCTGGGGGACTAGCGTCTGGACGGAATGAGCAGTTCTTC	CSAGGLASGRNEQFF
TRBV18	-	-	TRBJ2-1	TGTGCCAGCTCACCGACAGGATACTTCTACAATGAGCAGTTCTTC	CASSPTGYFYNEQFF
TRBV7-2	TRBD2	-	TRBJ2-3	TGTGCCAGCGGGACTAGCGGGAGGGCCAATACGCAGTATTTT	CASGTSGRANTQYF
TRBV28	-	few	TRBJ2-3	TGTGCCAGCAGCAATAGCTGGCGGGACACAGATACGCAGTATTTT	CASSNSWRDTDTQYF
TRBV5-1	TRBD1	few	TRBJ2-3	TGCGCCAGCAGAAAACAGGGGGCGGTGGATACGCAGTATTTT	CASRKQGAVDTQYF
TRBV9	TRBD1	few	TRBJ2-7	TGTGCCAGCAGCTCAAGACAGGGACCCTCCTACGAGCAGTACTTC	CASSSRQGPSYEQYF
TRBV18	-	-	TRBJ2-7	TGTGCCAGCTCACCACCGGGGACGGGTCCCTCCTACGAGCAGTACTTC	CASSPPGTGPSYEQYF
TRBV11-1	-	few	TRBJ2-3	TGTGCCAGCAGCTCCAGGGATCGCACAGATACGCAGTATTTT	CASSSRDRTDTQYF
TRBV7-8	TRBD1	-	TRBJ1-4	TGTGCCAGCAGCCTTCGGGACAGGGGGGGGAAACTGTTTTTT	CASSLRDRGGKLFF
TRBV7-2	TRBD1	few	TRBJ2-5	TGTGCCAGCAGCTTAGTCAGTCAGGGGGTCCCCAGAGGCCAGTACTTC	CASSLVSQGVPRGQYF
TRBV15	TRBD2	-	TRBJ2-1	TGTGCCACCAGCAGACCCCGTCGACTAGCGGGCCGCTACAATGAGCAGTTCTTC	CATSRPRRLAGRYNEQFF
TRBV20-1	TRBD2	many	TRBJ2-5	TGCAGTGCTAGGGGACTAGCGGGGGGGCCGCCCCAGTACTTC	CSARGLAGGPPQYF
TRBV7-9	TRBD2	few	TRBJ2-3	TGTGCCAGCAGCAATCGTAGACTAGCGGGGGATACGCAGTATTTT	CASSNRRLAGDTQYF
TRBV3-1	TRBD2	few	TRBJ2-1	TGTGCCAGCTCCTGGGGCGGGAGGGCCTCCTACAATGAGCAGTTCTTC	CASSWGGRASYNEQFF
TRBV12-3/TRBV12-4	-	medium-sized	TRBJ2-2	TGTGCCAGCAGTTTATGGGGGAGTGGAACCGGGGAGCTGTTTTTT	CASSLWGSGTGELFF
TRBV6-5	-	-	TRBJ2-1	TGTGCCAGCAGTAGCCTCAGTACAGGGCTGAAGAGAAATGAGCAGTTCTTC	CASSSLSTGLKRNEQFF
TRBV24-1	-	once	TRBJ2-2	TGTGCCACCAGTGACAGGACACGGTACACCGGGGAGCTGTTTTTT	CATSDRTRYTGELFF
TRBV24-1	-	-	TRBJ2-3	TGTGCCACCAGTGATGGTACAGGGAGTCGACCAGATACGCAGTATTTT	CATSDGTGSRPDTQYF
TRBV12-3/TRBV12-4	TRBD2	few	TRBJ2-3	TGTGCCAGCAGACGGGGGACTAGCGGGGGCCCCGGGGCAGATACGCAGTATTTT	CASRRGTSGGPGADTQYF
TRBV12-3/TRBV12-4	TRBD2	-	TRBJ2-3	TGTGCCAGCAGTACAAGCGGGGTCGAAGATACGCAGTATTTT	CASSTSGVEDTQYF
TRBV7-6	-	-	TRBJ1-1	TGTGCCAGCAGCCCCGGACTGTTTAACACTGAAGCTTTCTTT	CASSPGLFNTEAFF
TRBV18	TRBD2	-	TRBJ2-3	TGTGCCAGCTCACCTACTAGCGGTCCCACAGATACGCAGTATTTT	CASSPTSGPTDTQYF
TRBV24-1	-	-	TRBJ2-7	TGTGCCACCAGTGATTCTCGACAGGAGCTTCGTGAGCAGTACTTC	CATSDSRQELREQYF
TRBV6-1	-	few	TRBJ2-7	TGTGCCAGCAGTGTCGCAGGGAGCAACTACGAGCAGTACTTC	CASSVAGSNYEQYF
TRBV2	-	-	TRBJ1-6	TGTGCCAGCAGAAGGGACAACTATAATTCACCCCTCCACTTT	CASRRDNYNSPLHF